A single sample gave rise to the 20 T cell receptor beta chains below, sequenced in a study of T cell responses to AZD1222 COVID-19 vaccine. The protocol was immunoSEQ multiplex PCR, while the TCRdb copy is restricted to in-frame clones and leaves out a portion. This table has 45,000 to 55,000 clones, about 88% appearing once. The material was peripheral blood, obtained on day 0 of AZD1222 vaccination. These receptors originate from an adult in good health.

This clone was picked up one time. The chain employs TRBV18 and TRBJ2-1; weak D call: TRBD2 (5 bases). Germline values: CDR1 KGHSH, CDR2 LQKENI. The CDR3 is 15 residues long. Deletions cut 3 bases from V and 0 bases from J, with 9 bases between. The DNA of the CDR3 is TGTGCCAGCTCACCGCTAGCTAGCTCCTACAATGAGCAGTTCTTC. Residues: CASSPLASSYNEQFF.

The genes are TRBV2 and TRBJ2-2, with 9 bases identical to TRBD1. There are 14 residues in the CDR3. Germline V lookup: CDR1 SNHLY, CDR2 FYNNEI. Unmatched junction bases numbered 6, after V lost 5 bases and J lost 8 bases. The CDR3 spells CASSPQGAAGELFF. The CDR3, as DNA: TGTGCCAGCAGTCCACAGGGGGCCGCGGGGGAGCTGTTTTTT.

This chain uses TRBV11-2 with TRBJ1-3; D may be TRBD1 (5 bases). V lost 3 bases, J lost 0 bases, and 9 bases lay in between. CDR1 SGHAT and CDR2 FQNNGV come from the germline V gene. The CDR3 is 15 residues long. The CDR3 DNA reads as TGTGCCAGCAGCTTGACAGTGGGCTCTGGAAACACCATATATTTT. The encoded protein is CASSLTVGSGNTIYF.

The gene calls are TRBV11-2 and TRBJ1-3; weak D call: TRBD1 (5 bases). Germline values: CDR1 SGHAT, CDR2 FQNNGV. Deletions cut 5 bases from V and 4 bases from J, with 12 bases between. CDR3 length: 14 amino acids. The CDR3 coding sequence is TGTGCCAGCAGCCCACAGGCGGGGGGAAACACCATATATTTT. It is translated as CASSPQAGGNTIYF.

The V gene is TRBV9, the J gene TRBJ1-2; D is possibly TRBD1 (6 bases). CDR3 length: 12 residues. Germline V gene lookup returns CDR1 SGDLS and CDR2 YYNGEE. V lost 4 bases, J lost 6 bases, and 10 bases lay in between. The CDR3 loop is CASSPQGNGYTF. In DNA, the CDR3 is TGTGCCAGCAGCCCCCAGGGGAATGGCTACACCTTC.

The V gene is TRBV11-3, the J gene TRBJ2-2, with D maybe TRBD2 (6 bases). The CDR3 covers 16 residues. The V gene's germline CDR1 is SGHNT and CDR2 YENEEA. V was trimmed by 0 bases and J by 4 bases, leaving 12 bases between them. DNA of the CDR3: TGTGCCAGCAGCTTAGATGGGGGGAGAATCACCGGGGAGCTGTTTTTT. It codes for CASSLDGGRITGELFF.

This clone came up a few times. As DNA, the CDR3 is TGTGCCAGCAGTTTAGGGAGGGGGGCCTCCTACGAGCAGTACTTC. The encoded protein is CASSLGRGASYEQYF. The J gene is TRBJ2-7, the V gene TRBV27, with D tentatively TRBD2 (7 bases). V lost 2 bases and J 0 bases, leaving 11 bases between the germline ends. This CDR3 spans 15 amino acids. Germline CDR1 and CDR2: MNHEY and SMNVEV (reference sequence).

The J gene is TRBJ2-7, the V gene TRBV5-4, with D perhaps TRBD1 or TRBD2 (6 bases each). Trimming took 4 bases from V and 6 from J, leaving 29 bases between them. CDR3 length: 18 residues. The V gene's germline CDR1 is SGHNT and CDR2 YYREEE (reference sequence). CDR3 in DNA: TGTGCCAGCAGCATCCGGGACAAACCCGGGAGTAAAGCGACCGAGCAGTACTTC. Protein sequence: CASSIRDKPGSKATEQYF.

Concerning this clone itself: The same CDR3 is also encoded by other DNA sequences in this sample. The chain employs TRBV12-3 or TRBV12-4 and TRBJ2-7, with 7 nucleotides matching TRBD1. This CDR3 comprises 13 residues. Losses at the gene ends were 6 bases for V and 2 bases for J; bases not matched to a gene: 4. The CDR3 is CASRPDRAYEQYF. The CDR3 nucleotides are TGTGCCAGCAGACCCGACAGGGCCTACGAGCAGTACTTC.

This rearrangement joins TRBV5-6 to TRBJ2-7; D remains ambiguous. Germline CDR1 is SGHDT and CDR2 is YYEEEE. This CDR3 is 12 amino acids long. V shed 2 bases and J shed 2 bases, with 5 bases lying between them. CDR3 nucleotide sequence: TGTGCCAGCAGCTTTCTAGCCTACGAGCAGTACTTC. Protein sequence: CASSFLAYEQYF.

The chain uses TRBV12-3 or TRBV12-4 and TRBJ2-3; 8 bases align to TRBD2. Trimming removed 5 bases from V and 4 bases from J; junction bases left unmatched: 2. The CDR3 has 13 residues. CDR3 in amino acids: CASSLTSADTQYF. The CDR3 nucleotides read TGTGCCAGCAGTCTGACTAGCGCAGATACGCAGTATTTT.

The chain recombines TRBV12-3 or TRBV12-4 with TRBJ1-6; TRBD1 is a possible D gene (6 bases). There are 13 residues in the CDR3. V lost 6 bases, J lost 8 bases, and 11 bases lay in between. The DNA of the CDR3 is TGTGCCAGCAGGAGGGGGGGGGATTCACCCCTCCACTTT. Its translation is CASRRGGDSPLHF.

The genes are TRBV6-5 and TRBJ2-1; D is uncertain. The CDR3 runs to 13 residues. Trimming took 6 bases from V and 7 from J, leaving 13 bases between them. CDR1 MNHEY and CDR2 SVGAGI come from the germline V gene. The DNA for the CDR3 is TGTGCCAGCAGCCCACCGGTCGGGAATGAGCAGTTCTTC. This gives the protein CASSPPVGNEQFF.

This chain uses TRBV5-8 with TRBJ1-4; 9 bases are a match to TRBD1. The CDR3 sequence is 17 residues long. The ends lost 1 base at V and 3 bases at J; junction bases unmatched: 7. The germline V gene encodes CDR1 SGHTS and CDR2 YDEGEE. The CDR3 DNA is TGTGCCAGCAGCTTGTCCGGGACAGGGACTTCTAATGAAAAACTGTTTTTT. Translated: CASSLSGTGTSNEKLFF.

The chain joins TRBV6-5 to TRBJ2-5; no clear D gene. The germline V gene has CDR1 MNHEY and CDR2 SVGAGI. This CDR3 has 15 amino acids. Deletions cut 0 bases from V and 4 bases from J, with 12 bases between. The CDR3 DNA reads TGTGCCAGCAGTTACTCGAGCGCAGTCGGAGAGACCCAGTACTTC. Translation gives CASSYSSAVGETQYF.

The chain carries TRBV11-2 and TRBJ1-5; a weak D match, TRBD1 (6 bases). Trimming pared 4 bases from V and 2 bases from J, leaving 12 bases between. The CDR3 is 15 amino acids. Looked up from germline, CDR1 is SGHAT and CDR2 is FQNNGV. The CDR3 is CASSSQGRGNQPQHF. The CDR3 DNA sequence: TGTGCCAGCAGCTCACAGGGCCGGGGCAATCAGCCCCAGCATTTT.

This clone has a single count. The J gene is TRBJ1-4, the V gene TRBV7-2; 10 bases line up with TRBD1. The CDR3 has 16 amino acids. Germline V lookup: CDR1 SGHTA, CDR2 FQGNSA. V trimming: 5 bases; J trimming: 8 bases; junction bases outside the gene matches: 11. CDR3 loop: CASSTRGGQGREKLFF. The CDR3 DNA reads TGTGCCAGCAGCACCCGCGGGGGACAGGGGAGGGAAAAACTGTTTTTT. Filled out from reference TRBV7-2 and TRBJ1-4, the complete variable domain reads GAGVSQSPSNKVTEKGKDVELRCDPISGHTALYWYRQSLGQGLEFLIYFQGNSAPDKSGLPSDRFSAERTGGSVSTLTIQRTQQEDSAVYLCASSTRGGQGREKLFFGSGTQLSVL.

V usage is TRBV7-9 and J usage is TRBJ2-7, with D maybe TRBD1 (6 bases). The germline V gene has CDR1 SEHNR and CDR2 FQNEAQ (reference sequence). The CDR3 runs 14 residues. V gave up 5 bases and J gave up 2 bases, with 13 bases separating them. Here the CDR3 reads CASSPQGRPYEQYF. Written as DNA, the CDR3 is TGTGCCAGCAGCCCACAGGGCAGACCCTACGAGCAGTACTTC.

The chain has TRBV6-1 and TRBJ2-5; D perhaps matches TRBD1 (6 bases). Germline lookup yields CDR1 MNHNS and CDR2 SASEGT. CDR3 length equals 14 residues. Trimming removed 5 bases at V and 4 bases at J, with 14 bases between. In DNA, the CDR3 is TGTGCCAGCAGTACTATTGGACAGCTAGAGACCCAGTACTTC. It is translated as CASSTIGQLETQYF.

The sample holds a few counts of this clone. This rearrangement joins TRBV6-5 to TRBJ2-3, with D hard to call. The CDR3 extends over 15 amino acids. V lost 7 bases, J lost 2 bases, and 16 bases lay in between. Germline V gene lookup returns CDR1 MNHEY and CDR2 SVGAGI. CDR3 DNA: TGTGCCAGCACTACCCGGGTGGGGTTCACAGATACGCAGTATTTT. It is translated as CASTTRVGFTDTQYF.